The rows below give T cell receptor beta chains drawn from one sample of a study of OX40 agonist ivuxolimab in advanced cancers. TCRdb's table, derived via immunoSEQ multiplex PCR, lists solely in-frame clones and lacks some. The data contain about 110,000 clones, more than 70% of them singletons. The material was CD4+ or CD8+ T cells sorted from blood, obtained in a trial of the OX40 agonist ivuxolimab. The origin of the receptors is an adult with an advanced solid tumor such as melanoma, head and neck, liver or kidney cancer. Each CDR3 is given with its conserved first and last residue. Not all rows give a size; the values are once, few, many and, for expanded clones, a class.

j_call v_call clone_size cdr3_aa
TRBJ2-7 TRBV6-1 . CASKPDTYEQYF
TRBJ1-4 TRBV11-2 . CASSLSPAEKLFF
TRBJ2-3 TRBV19 . CASRRTGSPDTQYF
TRBJ1-1 TRBV30 . CAWSVWSGLASTEAFF
TRBJ1-2 TRBV5-8 . CASSLSGAVYGYTF
TRBJ2-1 TRBV6-4 . CASSPTGGTSVDNEQFF
TRBJ2-2 TRBV19 . CASRFGTGTGELFF
TRBJ2-2 TRBV7-3 . CASSPRGWAGGYTRELFF
TRBJ2-2 TRBV7-2 . CADRRVPTGELFF
TRBJ1-3 TRBV6-6 . CASSYSGGGNTIYF
TRBJ2-7 TRBV6-1 once CASITGGQGSDEQYF
TRBJ2-3 TRBV5-4 . CASSSRQSTDTQYF
TRBJ1-5 TRBV28 . CASSALGGGGIGNQPQHF
TRBJ1-2 TRBV11-2 . CASSLAAEAEYGYTF
TRBJ2-7 TRBV6-5 many CASSYRPRGPYEQYF
TRBJ1-1 TRBV11-2 . CASSLGGTGKESFF
TRBJ1-1 TRBV29-1 . CSGSGGPNTEAFF